One T cell receptor beta chain is described in this entry. The antigen is unknown. TCRdb's table, derived via immunoSEQ multiplex PCR, lists solely in-frame clones and lacks some. The table shows 99,000 or so clones, with approximately 90% occurring only once. This entry comes from a study of graft-versus-host responses after intestinal transplantation. Study-wide context: Each transplant was multivisceral, liver-intestinal, or isolated intestinal. Every transplant recipient was induced with anti-thymocyte globulin, then maintained on tacrolimus and steroids for two to three years. Study-level findings and limits: Early after transplant, HvG clones declined as circulating GvH clones peaked.

Looked up from germline, CDR1 is LNHNV and CDR2 is YYDKDF (reference sequence). The CDR3 runs 15 residues. The V and J ends lost 2 bases and 0 bases respectively, with 8 bases between them. The starting material was unstimulated CD8+ T cells sorted from spleen or lymph node cells, obtained before transplant. The chain has TRBV15 and TRBJ2-1; D might be TRBD2 (5 bases). The source of this sequence is a human donor who was the organ donor for an intestinal transplant. Here the CDR3 DNA reads TGTGCCACCAGCAGACGGGGAGACTCCTACAATGAGCAGTTCTTC. Residues: CATSRRGDSYNEQFF.